This T cell receptor (beta chain) was obtained from a study of Graves' ophthalmopathy and Graves' hyperthyroidism. Scientists amplified the TCR beta CDR3 regions from RNA transcripts. First-round RT-PCR employed HTBI primers, with a second-round multiplex PCR after it. Each CDR3 protein is one row after TCRdb ran MiXCR on the multiplex PCR reads. The sample records 230,000 or so distinct CDR3 sequences, around 45% being singletons. This TCR came from an adult man with Graves' ophthalmopathy. Sequenced input: peripheral blood.

The chain's CDR3 is CASSDQGTQRETQYF. The CDR3 region has the DNA TGCGCCAGCAGTGACCAGGGGACCCAACGCGAGACCCAGTACTTC. The chain employs TRBV10-2 and TRBJ2-5; D may be TRBD1 (6 bases). This CDR3 is 15 amino acids long. Trimming stripped 3 bases from V and 5 bases from J, with 16 bases between. The germline V gene has CDR1 WSHSY and CDR2 SAAADI.